The 23 T cell receptor beta chains below all came from one sample that was sequenced in a study of CD8+CD57+ T cells in acquired aplastic anemia. Only patients with CD8+CD57+ cell expansion on flow cytometry were chosen for sequencing. Genomic DNA constituted the template upon which TCR beta VDJ and CDR3 profiling was performed. TCRdb processed the reads anew with MiXCR; each CDR3 protein has one entry. The table lists 210,000 or so distinct CDR3 sequences, about half of them singletons. Sequenced material: sorted CD4+, CD8+, or CD8+CD57+ T cells (not recorded which) from PBMCs. Receptor source: a human donor with aplastic anemia.

The V gene is TRBV29-1, the J gene TRBJ1-3; D not resolved. Germline lookup yields CDR1 SQVTM and CDR2 ANQGSEA. The CDR3 is made up of 12 amino acids. Trimming removed 7 bases at V and 3 bases at J, with 10 bases between. Written as DNA, the CDR3 is TGCAGCGGGCGGACTGATGGAAACACCATATATTTT. It encodes CSGRTDGNTIYF.

In the case of this clonotype: The junction and the germline gene differ at one end; a read error may be behind it. This chain uses TRBV2 with TRBJ2-7; D not certain. The CDR3 has 13 residues. Per the germline V gene, CDR1 is SNHLY and CDR2 is FYNNEI. CDR3 residues: CASSEEATYEQYF. The CDR3 DNA is TGTGCCAGCAGCGAAGAAGCCACCTACGAGCAGTACTTC.

This clonotype has at least ten counts. This chain links TRBV10-3 with TRBJ1-2; D may be TRBD1 (6 bases). Trimming cost V 2 bases and J 2 bases, with 12 bases left between them. The CDR3 has 15 residues. Looked up from germline, CDR1 is ENHRY and CDR2 is SYGVKD. The CDR3 bases are TGTGCCATCAGTGAGGGACCCCAGGGGAACTATGGCTACACCTTC. It codes for CAISEGPQGNYGYTF.

V gene TRBV4-1 combines with J gene TRBJ1-1, with D maybe TRBD1 (6 bases). V was pared by 4 bases and J by 4 bases, with 28 bases between. The CDR3 extends over 19 amino acids. CDR1 is MGHRA, CDR2 YSYEKL, per germline. CDR3 DNA: TGCGCCAGCAGCCGATACCTAATCTCTTCCCGGGGGCAACCCACTGAAGCTTTCTTT. Its translation: CASSRYLISSRGQPTEAFF.

The chain recombines TRBV20-1 with TRBJ2-5, with TRBD2 matching over 10 bases. The CDR3 is made up of 13 amino acids. Per germline, CDR1 DFQATT and CDR2 SNEGSKA (reference sequence). Trimming removed 0 bases from V and 9 bases from J; junction bases left unmatched: 4. Here the CDR3 DNA reads TGCAGTGCTAGAGATGGCAGCGGGAGGGCCCAGTACTTC. It is translated as CSARDGSGRAQYF.

The chain employs TRBV2 and TRBJ1-4; a weak D match, TRBD1 (6 bases). CDR1 SNHLY and CDR2 FYNNEI come from the germline V gene. The CDR3 is 13 amino acids. The CDR3 nucleotides read TGTGCAGGCCGGACAGATTCTAATGAAAAACTGTTTTTT. Protein product: CAGRTDSNEKLFF.

This clonotype was picked up many times. The rearrangement joins TRBV6-5 to TRBJ1-2, with a weak D call TRBD1 (6 bases). V lost 5 bases and J lost 4, with 20 bases in between. The CDR3 is 16 residues long. Germline CDR1 MNHEY, CDR2 SVGAGI. The CDR3 region is CASSPSTGSLTYGYTF. CDR3 nucleotides: TGTGCCAGCAGTCCATCGACAGGCAGCCTAACCTATGGCTACACCTTC.

This clonotype was detected ten times or more. The gene calls are TRBV7-9 and TRBJ2-3; 10 positions match TRBD1. Per the germline V gene, CDR1 is SEHNR and CDR2 is FQNEAQ (reference sequence). There are 16 residues in the CDR3. Trimming took 1 base from V and 2 from J; bases not matched to a gene: 3. The CDR3 reads CASSLGGTGDTDTQYF. The CDR3 DNA reads TGTGCCAGCAGCTTAGGCGGGACAGGGGACACAGATACGCAGTATTTT.

This clonotype showed up many times. This rearrangement joins TRBV19 to TRBJ2-7; D perhaps matches TRBD1 (6 bases). V dropped 4 bases and J dropped 6 bases, with 16 bases sitting between them. Germline assignment: CDR1 LNHDA and CDR2 SQIVND (reference sequence). The CDR3 is 14 amino acids. The CDR3 protein is CASSTYREGSEQYF. DNA for the CDR3: TGTGCCAGTAGTACGTACAGGGAAGGGTCCGAGCAGTACTTC.

This clonotype was seen repeatedly, ten times or more. The chain carries TRBV5-6 and TRBJ1-5; 7 bases agree with TRBD1. In germline, CDR1 is SGHDT, CDR2 YYEEEE. The CDR3 runs 15 residues. The V and J ends lost 4 bases and 7 bases, in that order; junction bases with no gene match: 11. CDR3: CASSPTGDREQPQHF. CDR3 coding DNA: TGTGCCAGCAGCCCTACAGGGGACCGTGAGCAGCCCCAGCATTTT.

This chain uses TRBV3-1 with TRBJ1-5; TRBD1 matches at 7 bases. Germline-derived CDR1 and CDR2 are LGHDT and YNNKEL (reference sequence). V lost 4 bases and J lost 14; bases outside the gene matches: 11. The CDR3 loop spans 13 amino acids. CDR3 sequence (DNA): TGTGCCAGCAGCCTCCAGGGGGGATACAATGAGCATTTT. It encodes CASSLQGGYNEHF. Complete variable domain (other parts from reference TRBV3-1 and TRBJ1-5): DTAVSQTPKYLVTQMGNDKSIKCEQNLGHDTMYWYKQDSKKFLKIMFSYNNKELIINETVPNRFSPKSPDKAHLNLHINSLELGDSAVYFCASSLQGGYNEHFGDGTRLSIL.

The V call is TRBV5-1, the J call TRBJ1-1; D gene ambiguous. V gave up 0 bases and J gave up 1 base, with 13 bases separating them. The CDR3 consists of 16 residues. Germline V lookup: CDR1 SGHRS, CDR2 YFSETQ. DNA for the CDR3: TGCGCCAGCAGCTTGGCCCGTCGCACATCGAACACTGAAGCTTTCTTT. As protein: CASSLARRTSNTEAFF.

V gene TRBV19 combines with J gene TRBJ1-5; TRBD1 agrees at 8 bases. Germline V gives CDR1 LNHDA, CDR2 SQIVND (reference sequence). This CDR3 spans 15 amino acids. V was clipped by 5 bases and J by 6 bases; unmatched bases: 9. CDR3 in DNA: TGTGCCAGTAGTTTCCGACATACAGGGGGTCAGCCCCAGCATTTT. This encodes CASSFRHTGGQPQHF.

This clonotype was picked up many times. The J gene is TRBJ2-7, the V gene TRBV5-1, with TRBD1 as a possible D gene (5 bases). The CDR3 contains 14 residues. V was cut by 3 bases and J by 2 bases, with 12 bases left in between. Germline V gives CDR1 SGHRS, CDR2 YFSETQ. Written as DNA, the CDR3 is TGCGCCAGCAGCTCCATTAAGGGGCCCTACGAGCAGTACTTC. This translates into CASSSIKGPYEQYF.

This clonotype was detected ten times or more. The chain employs TRBV5-8 and TRBJ1-2; D unresolved. V lost 4 bases and J 4 bases, leaving 11 bases between the germline ends. Germline loops: CDR1 SGHTS, CDR2 YDEGEE. The CDR3 has 13 amino acids. This CDR3 reads CASSRSVLYGYTF. In DNA, the CDR3 is TGTGCCAGCAGCCGGTCCGTGCTCTATGGCTACACCTTC.

The chain combines TRBV15 with TRBJ2-7; no definite D call. V lost 0 bases and J lost 11, with 14 bases in between. The CDR3 runs 13 residues. Germline V gene lookup returns CDR1 LNHNV and CDR2 YYDKDF (reference sequence). CDR3 sequence: CATSRDPPGNKYF. The CDR3 DNA reads as TGTGCCACCAGCAGAGATCCCCCCGGAAACAAGTACTTC.

This clonotype appeared many times. Here the CDR3 reads CASSLSLAGQETQYF. The DNA for the CDR3 is TGTGCCAGCAGTCTCTCTTTGGCAGGGCAAGAGACCCAGTACTTC. This chain joins TRBV25-1 and TRBJ2-5, with a tentative D call TRBD1 (5 bases). The ends were cut back, 5 bases at V and 2 bases at J, with 15 bases in the middle. Germline V gene data show CDR1 as MGHDK and CDR2 as SYGVNS. This CDR3 is 15 amino acids long.

This clonotype was seen repeatedly, ten times or more. The chain links TRBV5-1 to TRBJ2-3; D may match TRBD1 or TRBD2 (5 bases each). The CDR3 has 15 amino acids. CDR1 and CDR2 (germline): SGHRS, YFSETQ. Trimming pared 8 bases from V and 3 bases from J, leaving 19 bases between. Here the CDR3 reads CASSSGAAETDTQYF. In DNA, the CDR3 is TGCGCCAGTAGTTCCGGGGCCGCCGAGACAGATACGCAGTATTTT. Full variable domain (outside the CDR3, taken from reference TRBV5-1 and TRBJ2-3): KAGVTQTPRYLIKTRGQQVTLSCSPISGHRSVSWYQQTPGQGLQFLFEYFSETQRNKGNFPGRFSGRQFSNSRSEMNVSTLELGDSALYLCASSSGAAETDTQYFGPGTRLTVL.

In the case of this clonotype: The junction and the germline gene differ at one end; a read error may be behind it. This chain joins TRBV28 and TRBJ1-3, with a tentative D call TRBD1 (6 bases). Germline assignment: CDR1 MDHEN and CDR2 SYDVKM. The length of the CDR3 is 11 residues. CDR3 sequence reads: CASSQGNTEAF. In DNA, the CDR3 is TGTGCCAGCAGTCAGGGGAACACTGAAGCTTTT.

This clonotype was detected only a few times. Just one base apart from a much larger clone, this may be a read error. A read error is likely, as this CDR3 ends without the conserved phenylalanine or tryptophan. J is TRBJ2-1 and V is TRBV7-3, with a weak D call TRBD2 (5 bases). CDR1 SGHTA and CDR2 FQGTGA come from the germline V gene. V lost 5 bases, J lost 5 bases, and 10 bases lay in between. The CDR3 has 13 residues. The DNA of the CDR3 is TGTGCCAGCAGCCTAGGGAGAAACAATGAGCAGTTCTCC. Its protein product is CASSLGRNNEQFS.

This sequence joins TRBV30 and TRBJ2-1; 8 bases align to TRBD1. CDR1 and CDR2 from the germline V gene are GTSNPN and SVGIG (reference sequence). Trimming took 5 bases from V and 7 from J; bases not matched to a gene: 10. The CDR3 has 14 amino acids. CDR3 region: CAWSKNGQGNEQFF. As DNA, the CDR3 is TGTGCCTGGTCCAAAAATGGACAGGGAAATGAGCAGTTCTTC.

Ten or more counts support this clonotype. V is TRBV19 and J is TRBJ2-2; the D is unclear. CDR1 LNHDA and CDR2 SQIVND come from the germline V gene (reference sequence). The CDR3 is 16 amino acids. The V end lost 3 bases, the J end lost 5 bases, and 16 bases lay between the germline ends. As DNA, the CDR3 is TGTGCCAGTAGTATTGTGGGCCTGCTGCAGACCGGGGAGCTGTTTTTT. Translation gives CASSIVGLLQTGELFF.

This clonotype was recorded many times. V is TRBV25-1 and J is TRBJ2-7, with 9 nucleotides matching TRBD1. The V and J ends lost 1 base and 2 bases, in that order; junction bases with no gene match: 3. The CDR3 totals 15 residues. Germline CDR1 MGHDK, CDR2 SYGVNS. CDR3 residues: CASSELRTGAYEQYF. CDR3 coding DNA: TGTGCCAGCAGTGAATTAAGGACAGGGGCCTACGAGCAGTACTTC.